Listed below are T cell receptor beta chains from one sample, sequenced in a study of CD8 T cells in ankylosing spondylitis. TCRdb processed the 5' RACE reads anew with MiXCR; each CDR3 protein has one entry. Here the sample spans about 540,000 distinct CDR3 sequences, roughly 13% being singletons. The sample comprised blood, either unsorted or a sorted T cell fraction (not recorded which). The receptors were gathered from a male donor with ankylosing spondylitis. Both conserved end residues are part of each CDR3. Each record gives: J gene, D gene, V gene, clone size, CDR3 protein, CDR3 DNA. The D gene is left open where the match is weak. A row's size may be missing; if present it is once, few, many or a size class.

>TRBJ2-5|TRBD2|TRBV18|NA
CASSPAAGATQETQYF
TGTGCCAGCTCACCCGCAGCGGGAGCCACCCAAGAGACCCAGTACTTC
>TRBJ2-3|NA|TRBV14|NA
CASSQAWDTQCF
TGTGCCAGCAGCCAAGCGTGGGATACGCAGTGTTTT
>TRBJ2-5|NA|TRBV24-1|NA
CATSEGRQDDRETQYF
TGTGCCACCAGTGAGGGTCGACAGGATGATCGTGAGACCCAGTACTTC
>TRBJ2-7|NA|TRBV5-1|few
CASSLGRVQAISYEQYF
TGCGCCAGCAGCTTGGGGAGGGTACAGGCCATCTCCTACGAGCAGTACTTC
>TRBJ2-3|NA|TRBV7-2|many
CASTSPRSDTQYF
TGTGCCAGCACCTCACCTAGGTCCGATACGCAGTATTTT
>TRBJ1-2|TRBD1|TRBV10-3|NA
CAISETMTGDGYTF
TGTGCCATCAGTGAGACGATGACAGGGGATGGCTACACCTTC
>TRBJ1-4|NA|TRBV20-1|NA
CSASYVDNEKLFF
TGCAGTGCTAGCTACGTCGATAATGAAAAACTGTTTTTT
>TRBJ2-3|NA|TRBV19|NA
CASSIDGQVGADTQYF
TGTGCCAGTAGTATAGATGGTCAAGTTGGGGCAGATACGCAGTATTTT
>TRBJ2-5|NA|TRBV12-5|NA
CASGDGGSETQYF
TGTGCTAGTGGGGATGGAGGGTCGGAGACCCAGTACTTC
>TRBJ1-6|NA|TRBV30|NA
CAWGQLNSPLHF
TGTGCCTGGGGACAGCTAAATTCACCCCTCCACTTT
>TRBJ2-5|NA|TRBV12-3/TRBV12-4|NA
CASSLLPPAATGETQYF
TGTGCCAGCAGTTTACTCCCCCCAGCGGCCACGGGAGAGACCCAGTACTTC
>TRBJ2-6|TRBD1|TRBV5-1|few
CASSPTMTGFTGANVLTF
TGCGCCAGCAGCCCCACGATGACAGGGTTCACTGGGGCCAACGTCCTGACTTTC
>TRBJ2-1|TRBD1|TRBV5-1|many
CASSGQGVDDEQFF
TGCGCCAGCAGCGGGCAGGGGGTGGACGATGAGCAGTTCTTC
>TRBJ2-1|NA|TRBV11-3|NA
CASSWVSGTPGNEQFF
TGTGCCAGCAGCTGGGTTTCCGGGACCCCTGGTAATGAGCAGTTCTTC
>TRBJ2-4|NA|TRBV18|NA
CASSPKDSLAKNIQYF
TGTGCCAGCTCACCAAAGGACTCATTAGCCAAAAACATTCAGTACTTC
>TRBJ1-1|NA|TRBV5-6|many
CASSLVGGEAFF
TGTGCCAGCAGCTTGGTCGGGGGGGAAGCTTTCTTT
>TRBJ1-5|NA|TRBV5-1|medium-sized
CASSAQPQGWGQPQHF
TGCGCCAGCAGCGCCCAGCCTCAGGGATGGGGCCAGCCCCAGCATTTT
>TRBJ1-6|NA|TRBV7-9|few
CASSRDKGNSPLHF
TGTGCCAGCAGTCGGGATAAGGGGAATTCACCCCTCCACTTT
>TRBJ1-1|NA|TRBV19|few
CASNGWGGSTEAFF
TGTGCCAGTAATGGGTGGGGGGGAAGCACTGAAGCTTTCTTT
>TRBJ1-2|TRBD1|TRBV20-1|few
CSARTRSGTAYGYTF
TGCAGTGCTAGAACACGCTCCGGGACAGCCTATGGCTACACCTTC
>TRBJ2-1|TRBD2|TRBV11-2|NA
CASSLGLAGRGGDEQFF
TGTGCCAGCAGCTTAGGTCTAGCGGGACGGGGGGGAGATGAGCAGTTCTTC
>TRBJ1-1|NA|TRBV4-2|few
CASSQDISGGKAFF
TGTGCCAGCAGCCAAGATATTTCGGGGGGGAAAGCTTTCTTT
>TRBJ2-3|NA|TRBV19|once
CASSPHRAAGTDTQYF
TGTGCCAGTAGTCCACACAGGGCCGCGGGCACAGATACGCAGTATTTT
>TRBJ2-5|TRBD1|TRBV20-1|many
CSAVNTGAETQYF
TGCAGTGCTGTGAATACAGGGGCGGAGACCCAGTACTTC
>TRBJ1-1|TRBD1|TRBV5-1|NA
CASSAPGQGAVTEAFF
TGCGCCAGCAGCGCGCCGGGACAGGGGGCAGTTACTGAAGCTTTCTTT
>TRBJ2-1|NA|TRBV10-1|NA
CASRPRTDHNEQFF
TGCGCCAGCAGACCTCGGACAGACCACAATGAGCAGTTCTTC